This entry lists 23 T cell receptor beta chains sequenced from one sample in a study of CD8+CD57+ T cells in acquired aplastic anemia. Template material for TCR beta VDJ and CDR3 profiling consisted of genomic DNA. TCRdb reprocessed the reads via MiXCR and lists one record per CDR3 protein. The data hold 75,000 to 100,000 distinct CDR3 sequences, with less than 75% observed a single time. An expansion of CD8+CD57+ cells by flow cytometry had been shown in patients chosen for sequencing. The sample taken for sequencing was sorted CD4+, CD8+, or CD8+CD57+ T cells (not recorded which) from PBMCs. These receptors were taken from a human donor with aplastic anemia.

V and J are TRBV25-1 and TRBJ1-6, with TRBD1 as a possible D gene (5 bases). The CDR3 runs to 17 residues. V dropped 1 base and J dropped 10 bases, with 20 bases sitting between them. Per the germline V gene, CDR1 is MGHDK and CDR2 is SYGVNS. CDR3 in amino acids: CASSESLGTLVESPLHF. The DNA for the CDR3 is TGTGCCAGCAGTGAATCTCTCGGGACGTTGGTGGAATCACCCCTCCACTTT.

This clonotype turned up a few times. This chain uses TRBV15 with TRBJ2-7; D may be TRBD2 (6 bases). The CDR3 length is 15 residues. In germline, CDR1 is LNHNV, CDR2 YYDKDF (reference sequence). V lost 3 bases and J 3 bases, leaving 15 bases between the germline ends. This chain's CDR3 is CATSRGGLQIYEQYF. The CDR3 DNA reads TGTGCCACCAGCAGGGGAGGACTTCAGATCTACGAGCAGTACTTC. Filled out from reference TRBV15 and TRBJ2-7, the complete variable domain reads DAMVIQNPRYQVTQFGKPVTLSCSQTLNHNVMYWYQQKSSQAPKLLFHYYDKDFNNEADTPDNFQSRRPNTSFCFLDIRSPGLGDTAMYLCATSRGGLQIYEQYFGPGTRLTVT.

This clonotype was observed once. The rearrangement joins TRBV12-3 or TRBV12-4 to TRBJ1-3; 8 bases line up with TRBD1. The trim removed 5 bases at V and 10 bases at J, leaving 1 base unmatched. The CDR3 runs 11 residues. The CDR3 DNA is TGTGCCAGCAGTGACAGGGGAACCATATATTTT. Protein product: CASSDRGTIYF.

This chain links TRBV10-3 with TRBJ1-5, with D possibly TRBD1 on 5 matching bases. Germline CDR1 is ENHRY and CDR2 is SYGVKD. CDR3 length equals 16 residues. Trimming took 0 bases from V and 0 from J, leaving 9 bases between them. CDR3 in DNA: TGTGCCATCAGTGAGTCACGGGGGGATAGCAATCAGCCCCAGCATTTT. It yields the protein CAISESRGDSNQPQHF.

This clonotype was observed a few times. This chain joins TRBV11-1 and TRBJ2-7; D may correspond to TRBD1 or TRBD2 (5 bases each). Germline V CDR1 and CDR2: SGHAT, FQDESV (reference sequence). Deletions cut 1 base from V and 5 bases from J, with 18 bases between. This CDR3 is built from 16 residues. As DNA, the CDR3 is TGTGCCAGCAGCTTAGTTGCTCCGGGACGAAATCACGAGCAGTACTTC. It yields the protein CASSLVAPGRNHEQYF.

Comment on this clonotype: Its ends do not fully match the called genes, so a read error is possible. The chain uses TRBV9 and TRBJ2-6; TRBD1 might be the D (5 bases). The CDR3 has 13 residues. The germline V gene encodes CDR1 SGDLS and CDR2 YYNGEE. The CDR3 sequence is CASSVAGANILTF. The CDR3 DNA sequence: TGTGCCAGCAGCGTAGCTGGGGCCAACATCCTGACTTTC.

This clonotype was seen a few times. The chain has TRBV7-9 and TRBJ1-2; tentative D call: TRBD1 (6 bases). The length of the CDR3 is 12 residues. V was trimmed by 1 base and J by 7 bases, leaving 7 bases between them. The V gene's germline CDR1 is SEHNR and CDR2 FQNEAQ (reference sequence). The CDR3 DNA reads as TGTGCCAGCAGCTTAGTACAGGGTGGCTACACCTTC. It is translated as CASSLVQGGYTF.

This clonotype was seen ten or more times. The rearrangement uses TRBV4-1 and TRBJ2-3; the D gene is possibly TRBD1 (6 bases). Germline assignment: CDR1 MGHRA and CDR2 YSYEKL. V was clipped by 6 bases and J by 0 bases, with 13 bases between them. The CDR3 is 15 amino acids. CDR3 in amino acids: CASSPGQKSTDTQYF. CDR3 sequence (DNA): TGCGCCAGCAGTCCTGGACAGAAGAGCACAGATACGCAGTATTTT.

V is TRBV20-1 and J is TRBJ2-5, with D perhaps assigned TRBD1 or TRBD2 (6 bases each). The CDR3 is 15 amino acids. Trimming left V 0 bases short and J 5 bases short, with 16 bases between. CDR1 is DFQATT, CDR2 SNEGSKA, per germline (reference sequence). For the CDR3, the DNA is TGCAGTGCTAGAGATGGGAAGGAGGGGGTGGAGACCCAGTACTTC. Translation gives CSARDGKEGVETQYF.

This clonotype was detected only a few times. The chain has TRBV10-3 and TRBJ2-3, with D unclear. V was cut by 10 bases and J by 3 bases, with 8 bases left in between. CDR1 and CDR2 from the germline V gene are ENHRY and SYGVKD. The CDR3 is made up of 11 amino acids. The CDR3 nucleotides read TGTGCCACCCACGGGACAGATACGCAGTATTTT. Protein product: CATHGTDTQYF.

The chain carries TRBV12-3 or TRBV12-4 and TRBJ1-5; D perhaps matches TRBD1 (5 bases). Deletions cut 7 bases from V and 3 bases from J, with 16 bases between. This CDR3 region has 15 residues. CDR3 DNA sequence: TGTGCCAGCACGCACCGGGACGGATTCAATCAGCCCCAGCATTTT. This sequence encodes CASTHRDGFNQPQHF.

This clonotype was picked up many times. V and J are TRBV24-1 and TRBJ2-5, with 11 bases that match TRBD2. Trimming cost V 5 bases and J 5 bases; bases outside gene matches: 0. CDR3 length equals 13 residues. Germline V gene sequence: CDR1 KGHDR, CDR2 SFDVKD. The chain's CDR3 is CATSASGRETQYF. DNA of the CDR3: TGTGCCACCAGTGCTAGCGGGAGGGAGACCCAGTACTTC.

This clonotype appeared a few times. The chain recombines TRBV15 with TRBJ2-7, with TRBD1 matching over 10 bases. V lost 1 base to trimming and J lost 1 base; unmatched junction nucleotides: 4. Germline CDR1 LNHNV, CDR2 YYDKDF (reference sequence). The CDR3 sequence is 16 residues long. CDR3 DNA sequence: TGTGCCACCAGCAGAGGGACAGGGGGGTATTCCTACGAGCAGTACTTC. As protein: CATSRGTGGYSYEQYF.

The count of this clonotype is one. The chain uses TRBV19 and TRBJ2-7; 9 bases map to TRBD1. Germline CDR1 is LNHDA and CDR2 is SQIVND (reference sequence). The CDR3 extends over 14 amino acids. Trimming removed 5 bases from V and 6 bases from J; junction bases left unmatched: 8. Written as DNA, the CDR3 is TGTGCCAGTAGTTTACCGGGACAGGGCTCCGAGCAGTACTTC. The encoded protein is CASSLPGQGSEQYF.

The gene calls are TRBV5-5 and TRBJ1-2; D might be TRBD1 (6 bases). The germline V gene has CDR1 SGHKS and CDR2 YYEKEE (reference sequence). Trimming removed 4 bases from V and 2 bases from J, with 15 bases in between. This CDR3 region has 15 residues. The CDR3 reads CASSNLGGPNYGYTF. CDR3 DNA: TGTGCCAGCAGCAACCTCGGGGGGCCGAACTATGGCTACACCTTC.

Only a few counts were recorded for this clonotype. The chain employs TRBV20-1 and TRBJ2-7, with TRBD2 identical over 10 bases. There are 16 residues in the CDR3. The V gene end was trimmed by 0 bases and the J gene end by 6 bases; junction bases not matched to a gene: 11. Germline values: CDR1 DFQATT, CDR2 SNEGSKA (reference sequence). The CDR3: CSARDPLAGEAVEQYF. As DNA, the CDR3 is TGCAGTGCTAGAGATCCGCTAGCGGGAGAGGCGGTCGAGCAGTACTTC.

In regard to this clonotype: At one end the junction does not follow the germline gene, possibly because of a read error. V gene TRBV5-1 combines with J gene TRBJ1-1, with D perhaps TRBD1 (5 bases). The germline V gene has CDR1 SGHRS and CDR2 YFSETQ. The CDR3 contains 14 residues. CDR3 amino acids: CANSFGQMNTEALF. The DNA for the CDR3 is TGCGCCAACAGCTTTGGACAAATGAACACTGAAGCTCTCTTT.

Concerning this clonotype: Relative to the germline gene, one junction end is altered; a read error may explain this. The V call is TRBV20-1, the J call TRBJ2-7, with D perhaps matching TRBD2 (6 bases). The CDR3 covers 13 residues. Germline-derived CDR1 and CDR2 are DFQATT and SNEGSKA (reference sequence). For the CDR3, the DNA is TGCAGTGCTAGAGAGACTGGGAGGTACGAGCAATACTTC. Its translation: CSARETGRYEQYF.

This chain links TRBV25-1 with TRBJ2-7, with D perhaps TRBD1 or TRBD2 (5 bases each). The CDR3 is 14 amino acids. V was clipped by 6 bases and J by 3 bases, with 15 bases between them. Germline V gene data show CDR1 as MGHDK and CDR2 as SYGVNS. DNA for the CDR3: TGTGCCAGCAGACTGGGGGTAGGAGTCTACGAGCAGTACTTC. It codes for CASRLGVGVYEQYF.

This chain connects TRBV27 to TRBJ1-2; 7 bases agree with TRBD1. Unmatched junction bases numbered 5, after V lost 0 bases and J lost 4 bases. CDR1 and CDR2 (germline): MNHEY, SMNVEV (reference sequence). CDR3 size: 15 residues. In DNA, the CDR3 is TGTGCCAGCAGTTTATCCCTGACAGGGTTCTATGGCTACACCTTC. This encodes CASSLSLTGFYGYTF.

This clonotype has more than one count but fewer than ten. The rearrangement joins TRBV6-5 to TRBJ2-3; D remains ambiguous. This CDR3 has 13 residues. Trimming shortened V by 4 bases and J by 1 base, and 6 bases separated the two germline ends. Germline CDR1 and CDR2: MNHEY and SVGAGI. The CDR3 DNA reads TGTGCCAGCAGTTCCCCCCGCACAGATACGCAGTATTTT. This gives the protein CASSSPRTDTQYF.

This clonotype was recorded at least ten times. The J gene is TRBJ1-2, the V gene TRBV5-1, with D possibly TRBD1 on 5 matching bases. CDR1 is SGHRS and CDR2 is YFSETQ in the germline V gene. CDR3 length: 13 residues. Between the trimmed V and J ends, which lost 5 bases and 6 bases, there was a span of 14 bases. This chain's CDR3 is CASRWWGEDGYTF. Written as DNA, the CDR3 is TGCGCCAGCAGATGGTGGGGGGAGGATGGCTACACCTTC.

In its sample, this clonotype was seen once. The chain carries TRBV5-4 and TRBJ2-2; 10 positions agree with TRBD1. V was pared by 1 base and J by 3 bases, with 6 bases of the junction left unmatched. The CDR3 runs to 17 residues. Germline V CDR1 and CDR2: SGHNT, YYREEE (reference sequence). CDR3 coding DNA: TGTGCCAGCAGCTTGCCGGGACAGGGGACGGACACCGGGGAGCTGTTTTTT. Translated: CASSLPGQGTDTGELFF.